One and the same sample provided the 32 T cell receptor beta chains below, sequenced in a study of T cell responses to AZD1222 COVID-19 vaccine. TCRdb's copy holds only in-frame clones and misses some; the assay was immunoSEQ multiplex PCR. The table includes around 100,000 clones, over 90% detected once. The sequencing here drew on peripheral blood, taken on day 0 of AZD1222 vaccination. The receptors originated from an adult in good health.

The chain links TRBV12-3 or TRBV12-4 to TRBJ2-5; D is undetermined. The CDR3 contains 13 residues. Trimming left V 4 bases short and J 5 bases short, with 11 bases between. For the CDR3, the DNA is TGTGCCAGCAGTTGGCAGGTCGGGGAGACCCAGTACTTC. It yields the protein CASSWQVGETQYF.

The rearrangement links TRBV15 to TRBJ2-7, with D unclear. CDR1 and CDR2 from the germline V gene are LNHNV and YYDKDF (reference sequence). The CDR3 extends over 13 amino acids. The V gene lost 0 bases and the J gene lost 5 bases, with 8 bases spanning the gap. DNA of the CDR3: TGTGCCACCAGCAGAGATTTTCGTGACGAGCAGTACTTC. This sequence encodes CATSRDFRDEQYF.

The chain joins TRBV23-1 to TRBJ2-7; D ambiguous. TRBV23-1 is reported as an ORF; its role is uncertain. Trimming removed 4 bases at V and 2 bases at J, with 9 bases between. The CDR3 is made up of 13 amino acids. The CDR3 DNA sequence: TGCGCCAGCAGTCCTTCTGAGCCCTACGAGCAGTACTTC. Protein product: CASSPSEPYEQYF.

The chain combines TRBV2 with TRBJ2-3; 7 nucleotides agree with TRBD2. V dropped 6 bases and J dropped 0; count of bases not matched to a gene: 6. Germline V gene lookup returns CDR1 SNHLY and CDR2 FYNNEI. The CDR3 sequence is 15 residues long. The CDR3 nucleotides read TGTGCCAGCAGAGTAGAGCGGGGTAGCACAGATACGCAGTATTTT. Amino acids: CASRVERGSTDTQYF.

The chain combines TRBV30 with TRBJ1-4; D is perhaps TRBD1 (6 bases). Germline values: CDR1 GTSNPN, CDR2 SVGIG (reference sequence). Deletions cut 0 bases from V and 8 bases from J, with 13 bases between. CDR3 length: 14 residues. In DNA, the CDR3 is TGTGCCTGGAGTGTAGGGGGGCGTACGGAAAAACTGTTTTTT. Protein: CAWSVGGRTEKLFF.

The chain has TRBV7-2 and TRBJ2-3; 7 nucleotides agree with TRBD1. The CDR3 is made up of 15 amino acids. J lost 6 bases, V lost 4 bases, and 10 bases had no gene match. Germline V lookup: CDR1 SGHTA, CDR2 FQGNSA. The CDR3: CASSWLTGRVDTQYF. In DNA form, the CDR3 reads TGTGCCAGCAGCTGGTTGACAGGGCGAGTGGATACGCAGTATTTT.

This rearrangement joins TRBV7-9 to TRBJ2-2; D remains ambiguous. Trimming took off 5 bases at V and 0 bases at J, with 13 bases between the two ends. From germline, CDR1 is SEHNR and CDR2 FQNEAQ (reference sequence). The CDR3 runs 16 residues. CDR3 DNA: TGTGCCAGCAGCAGCAGGTGGTCCCCGAACACCGGGGAGCTGTTTTTT. It translates to CASSSRWSPNTGELFF.

The chain has TRBV28 and TRBJ2-2; 11 bases fit TRBD1. V trimming: 4 bases; J trimming: 0 bases; junction bases outside the gene matches: 4. Germline V gives CDR1 MDHEN, CDR2 SYDVKM. The CDR3 runs 17 residues. The CDR3 bases are TGTGCCAGCAGTTCGGGACAGGGGGTAACGAACACCGGGGAGCTGTTTTTT. Translating gives CASSSGQGVTNTGELFF.

The chain employs TRBV5-6 and TRBJ2-7; maybe TRBD1 (6 bases). V was shortened by 4 bases and J by 3 bases, with 8 bases between the two germline ends. The CDR3 totals 12 residues. Germline V gene data show CDR1 as SGHDT and CDR2 as YYEEEE. CDR3 bases: TGTGCCAGCAGCCAGGGGCGCTACGAGCAGTACTTC. Amino acid sequence: CASSQGRYEQYF.

V and J are TRBV4-1 and TRBJ1-4, with unresolved D. This CDR3 region has 12 residues. Germline CDR1 MGHRA, CDR2 YSYEKL. V was cut by 0 bases and J by 8 bases, with 4 bases left in between. This chain's CDR3 is CASSQDREKLFF. DNA for the CDR3: TGCGCCAGCAGCCAAGACAGAGAAAAACTGTTTTTT.

The chain recombines TRBV28 with TRBJ1-2; 10 bases are a match to TRBD1. The germline gives CDR1 MDHEN, CDR2 SYDVKM. The CDR3 has 16 residues. After removal of 4 bases from V and 7 bases from J, the junction contained 12 bases not matched to a gene. DNA for the CDR3: TGTGCCAGCAGTTCATCCGGGACAGGGGCATGGAGTGGCTACACCTTC. Residues: CASSSSGTGAWSGYTF.

V usage is TRBV7-9 and J usage is TRBJ2-3; tentative D call: TRBD1 (5 bases). This CDR3 contains 14 residues. Trimming took 5 bases from V and 0 from J, leaving 9 bases between them. Germline V CDR1 and CDR2: SEHNR, FQNEAQ (reference sequence). CDR3: CASSKDTSTDTQYF. The CDR3, as DNA: TGTGCCAGCAGCAAGGACACCAGCACAGATACGCAGTATTTT.

The rearrangement links TRBV28 to TRBJ1-4; the D is unclear. The V end was cut by 1 base, the J end by 5 bases, with 2 bases between. This CDR3 is built from 12 residues. Germline V gene lookup returns CDR1 MDHEN and CDR2 SYDVKM. The CDR3 DNA reads as TGTGCCAGCAGTTTATTAAATGAAAAACTGTTTTTT. It specifies CASSLLNEKLFF.

J is TRBJ2-7 and V is TRBV28; D perhaps matches TRBD2 (5 bases). V lost 6 bases to trimming and J lost 6 bases, with 9 bases between them. The CDR3 totals 11 residues. Germline V gene data show CDR1 as MDHEN and CDR2 as SYDVKM. CDR3 in amino acids: CASSGELEQYF. The CDR3 DNA reads as TGTGCCAGCAGCGGGGAACTCGAGCAGTACTTC. The full variable domain, rest sourced from reference TRBV28 and TRBJ2-7, is DVKVTQSSRYLVKRTGEKVFLECVQDMDHENMFWYRQDPGLGLRLIYFSYDVKMKEKGDIPEGYSVSREKKERFSLILESASTNQTSMYLCASSGELEQYFGPGTRLTVT.

The chain employs TRBV5-1 and TRBJ1-4; 9 bases are shared with TRBD1. The CDR3 length is 15 residues. V lost 4 bases, J lost 4 bases, and 5 bases stayed unmatched. CDR1 SGHRS and CDR2 YFSETQ come from the germline V gene. The CDR3 coding sequence is TGCGCCAGCAGCCCCCGGGACAGGGATAATGAAAAACTGTTTTTT. Its protein is CASSPRDRDNEKLFF.

The chain is built from TRBV11-1 and TRBJ2-2, with 9 bases fitting TRBD1. This CDR3 has 14 amino acids. CDR1 SGHAT and CDR2 FQDESV come from the germline V gene (reference sequence). V gave up 5 bases and J gave up 7 bases; unmatched junction bases: 5. In nucleotides, the CDR3 is TGTGCCAGCAGCCTACAGGGGGCGGTCGGGGAGCTGTTTTTT. This encodes CASSLQGAVGELFF.

This clone turned up a few times. This sequence joins TRBV23-1 and TRBJ1-5; D possibly corresponds to TRBD1 (5 bases). TRBV23-1 is recorded as an ORF, its role being uncertain. V lost 11 bases to trimming and J lost 0 bases, with 14 bases between them. The CDR3 has 14 residues. CDR3: CASRDGNSNQPQHF. Here the CDR3 DNA reads TGCGCCTCCCGGGACGGCAATAGCAATCAGCCCCAGCATTTT.

This chain joins TRBV6-5 and TRBJ1-1; the D is unclear. This CDR3 has 13 amino acids. Germline loops: CDR1 MNHEY, CDR2 SVGAGI. V was clipped by 6 bases and J by 0 bases, with 8 bases between them. DNA for the CDR3: TGTGCCAGCAGAAACCGAATGAACACTGAAGCTTTCTTT. Its translation is CASRNRMNTEAFF.

V gene TRBV11-2 combines with J gene TRBJ1-1, with D possibly matching TRBD1 (5 bases). Looked up from germline, CDR1 is SGHAT and CDR2 is FQNNGV. Deletions cut 4 bases from V and 1 base from J, with 10 bases between. This CDR3 has 14 residues. The CDR3 here is CASSSGPKNTEAFF. CDR3 DNA: TGTGCCAGCAGCTCGGGACCGAAGAACACTGAAGCTTTCTTT.

V gene TRBV2 combines with J gene TRBJ2-2; D ambiguous. In germline, CDR1 is SNHLY, CDR2 FYNNEI. Trimming stripped 7 bases from V and 5 bases from J, with 14 bases between. The CDR3 runs 14 residues. The CDR3 sequence is CASNKGMSTGELFF. The CDR3 DNA reads TGTGCCAGCAATAAGGGAATGAGTACCGGGGAGCTGTTTTTT.

This clone has at least ten counts. This chain uses TRBV24-1 with TRBJ1-1; weak D call: TRBD1 (6 bases). There are 15 residues in the CDR3. V lost 3 bases to trimming and J lost 2 bases, with 12 bases between them. Germline V gene data show CDR1 as KGHDR and CDR2 as SFDVKD. The CDR3 region is CATSDPSQGNTEAFF. The DNA of the CDR3 is TGTGCCACCAGTGATCCATCACAGGGAAACACTGAAGCTTTCTTT.

The chain couples TRBV5-4 to TRBJ1-1; D is perhaps TRBD1 (6 bases). The V end was cut by 3 bases, the J end by 6 bases, with 15 bases between. Germline values: CDR1 SGHNT, CDR2 YYREEE (reference sequence). CDR3 size: 14 residues. The CDR3 nucleotides are TGTGCCAGCAGCTCGAAAACAGGGTACGCTGAAGCTTTCTTT. Amino acid sequence: CASSSKTGYAEAFF. Filled out from reference TRBV5-4 and TRBJ1-1, the complete variable domain reads ETGVTQSPTHLIKTRGQQVTLRCSSQSGHNTVSWYQQALGQGPQFIFQYYREEENGRGNFPPRFSGLQFPNYSSELNVNALELDDSALYLCASSSKTGYAEAFFGQGTRLTVV.

The chain links TRBV27 to TRBJ1-2; D call uncertain. From germline, CDR1 is MNHEY and CDR2 SMNVEV (reference sequence). V was clipped by 2 bases and J by 6 bases, with 13 bases between them. CDR3 length: 14 amino acids. The CDR3 region has the DNA TGTGCCAGCAGTTTAATGTCGGCTGGGGATGGCTACACCTTC. This translates into CASSLMSAGDGYTF.

The chain couples TRBV28 to TRBJ2-4; D is uncertain. CDR3 length equals 15 residues. Trimming took 4 bases from V and 3 from J, leaving 13 bases between them. In germline, CDR1 is MDHEN, CDR2 SYDVKM. The CDR3 reads CASSSLSLGKNIQYF. Here the CDR3 DNA reads TGTGCCAGCAGTTCGCTATCTTTGGGCAAAAACATTCAGTACTTC.

The chain links TRBV28 to TRBJ2-1; D is ambiguous. V lost 5 bases, J lost 7 bases, and 18 bases lay in between. This CDR3 region has 15 residues. Germline assignment: CDR1 MDHEN and CDR2 SYDVKM. CDR3 DNA sequence: TGTGCCAGCAGTCAAATGACAAACCCTGGGAATGAGCAGTTCTTC. Residues: CASSQMTNPGNEQFF.

J is TRBJ2-1 and V is TRBV27, with D possibly TRBD2 on 6 matching bases. CDR1 is MNHEY, CDR2 SMNVEV, per germline (reference sequence). The V gene lost 3 bases and the J gene lost 2 bases, with 14 bases spanning the gap. The CDR3 spans 16 residues. Written as DNA, the CDR3 is TGTGCCAGCAGTTTCGACTTACTAGCCGCCTACAATGAGCAGTTCTTC. The encoded protein is CASSFDLLAAYNEQFF.

The chain couples TRBV27 to TRBJ1-2, with TRBD1 as a possible D gene (5 bases). Trimming pared 5 bases from V and 3 bases from J, leaving 13 bases between. CDR1 is MNHEY and CDR2 is SMNVEV in the germline V gene (reference sequence). The CDR3 sequence is 14 residues long. Here the CDR3 reads CASSLGARDYGYTF. CDR3 coding DNA: TGTGCCAGCAGTCTAGGGGCCAGGGACTATGGCTACACCTTC.

The chain has TRBV7-3 and TRBJ2-1; TRBD2 aligns across 7 bases. The CDR3 totals 15 residues. Germline V lookup: CDR1 SGHTA, CDR2 FQGTGA. The junction had 7 bases not matched to a gene; V was cut back by 3 bases and J by 5 bases. The CDR3 DNA follows: TGTGCCAGCAGCTTTGTTGGCGGGAGCCACAATGAGCAGTTCTTC. This codes for CASSFVGGSHNEQFF.

A single count supports this clone. This chain connects TRBV6-1 to TRBJ2-1; 9 nucleotides align to TRBD2. The ends lost 4 bases at V and 0 bases at J; junction bases unmatched: 16. Germline V gene sequence: CDR1 MNHNS, CDR2 SASEGT. CDR3 size: 20 residues. CDR3 coding DNA: TGTGCCAGCAGTGGGACTTTAGCGGGAGTGAGGAGGAGCTCCTACAATGAGCAGTTCTTC. It codes for CASSGTLAGVRRSSYNEQFF.

The rearrangement links TRBV11-2 to TRBJ1-4, with D possibly being TRBD1 (6 bases). The CDR3 is 16 residues long. The V and J ends lost 5 bases and 8 bases respectively, with 21 bases between them. Germline lookup yields CDR1 SGHAT and CDR2 FQNNGV. The CDR3 DNA is TGTGCCAGCAGCCGCGGAGGGGGATCTACGGGCGAAAAACTGTTTTTT. Translation gives CASSRGGGSTGEKLFF.

The CDR3 region has the DNA TGTGCCATCAGCCTGGGGCCAGGGTGGGGAGAGACCCAGTACTTC. Translating it yields CAISLGPGWGETQYF. The chain carries TRBV10-3 and TRBJ2-5; D possibly corresponds to TRBD1 (5 bases). V shed 6 bases and J shed 4 bases, with 18 bases lying between them. CDR3 size: 15 residues. The germline gives CDR1 ENHRY, CDR2 SYGVKD.

The CDR3 coding sequence is TGTGCCAGCGCGAGCGTCGGTGAAAAACTGTTTTTT. It is translated as CASASVGEKLFF. This rearrangement joins TRBV7-8 to TRBJ1-4; D is unresolved. Germline V gene data show CDR1 as SGHVS and CDR2 as FQNEAQ. Trimming took 8 bases from V and 7 from J, leaving 11 bases between them. This CDR3 region has 12 residues.